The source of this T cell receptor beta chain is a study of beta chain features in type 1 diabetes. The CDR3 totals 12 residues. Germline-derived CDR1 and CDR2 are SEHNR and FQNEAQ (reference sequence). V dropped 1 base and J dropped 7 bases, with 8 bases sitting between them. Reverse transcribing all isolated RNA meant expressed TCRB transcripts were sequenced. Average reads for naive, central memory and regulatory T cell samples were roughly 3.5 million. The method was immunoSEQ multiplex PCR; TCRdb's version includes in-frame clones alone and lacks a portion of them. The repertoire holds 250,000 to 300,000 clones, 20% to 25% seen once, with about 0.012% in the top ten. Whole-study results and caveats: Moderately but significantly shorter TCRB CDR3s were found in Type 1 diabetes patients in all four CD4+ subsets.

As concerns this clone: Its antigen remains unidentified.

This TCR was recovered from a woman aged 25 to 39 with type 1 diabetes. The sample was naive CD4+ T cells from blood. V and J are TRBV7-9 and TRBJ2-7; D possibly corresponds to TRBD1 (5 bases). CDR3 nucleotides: TGTGCCAGCAGCTTAGTAGGGGTTGAGCAGTACTTC. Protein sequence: CASSLVGVEQYF.